One sample yielded the 10 T cell receptor beta chains listed below, sequenced in a study of T-cell memory formation after mild COVID-19. TCRdb fed the 5' RACE reads into MiXCR, producing one record per CDR3 protein. The sample lists about 270,000 distinct CDR3 sequences; around 15% were seen once. The sequencing sample was made of PBMCs or a T cell subset sorted from them (not recorded which). The origin of the receptors is a man younger than 35 who had mild COVID-19 (a few samples of this study predate the infection). Cell type and time point are not known.

This clonotype was counted between two and nine times. CDR3 protein: CASSPGMGANTGELFF. Here the CDR3 DNA reads TGTGCCAGCAGCCCAGGGATGGGGGCGAACACCGGGGAGCTGTTTTTT. V is TRBV7-3 and J is TRBJ2-2, with D tentatively TRBD1 or TRBD2 (5 bases each). Trimming left V 5 bases short and J 0 bases short, with 13 bases between. The length of the CDR3 is 16 residues. Germline CDR1 and CDR2: SGHTA and FQGTGA. Full variable domain (outside the CDR3, taken from reference TRBV7-3 and TRBJ2-2): GAGVSQTPSNKVTEKGKYVELRCDPISGHTALYWYRQSLGQGPEFLIYFQGTGAADDSGLPNDRFFAVRPEGSVSTLKIQRTERGDSAVYLCASSPGMGANTGELFFGEGSRLTVL.

The sample holds a few counts of this clonotype. The V gene is TRBV7-9, the J gene TRBJ1-3; D is perhaps TRBD1 (5 bases). The CDR3 runs to 16 residues. V was clipped by 4 bases and J by 0 bases, with 13 bases between them. Germline lookup yields CDR1 SEHNR and CDR2 FQNEAQ (reference sequence). The CDR3: CASSSPGPSSGNTIYF. The CDR3 DNA sequence: TGTGCCAGCAGCTCGCCGGGACCGAGCTCTGGAAACACCATATATTTT. The whole variable domain, filled in from reference TRBV7-9 and TRBJ1-3, reads DTGVSQNPRHKITKRGQNVTFRCDPISEHNRLYWYRQTLGQGPEFLTYFQNEAQLEKSRLLSDRFSAERPKGSFSTLEIQRTEQGDSAMYLCASSSPGPSSGNTIYFGEGSWLTVV.

The rearrangement uses TRBV11-2 and TRBJ1-1; possible D gene TRBD1, 6 bases. The CDR3 covers 15 residues. The germline V gene has CDR1 SGHAT and CDR2 FQNNGV. The V end was cut by 3 bases, the J end by 1 base, with 12 bases between. The CDR3 region has the DNA TGTGCCAGCAGCTTTTCGGGGGCCGCGAACACTGAAGCTTTCTTT. Protein sequence: CASSFSGAANTEAFF.

This clonotype was seen a handful of times. The chain uses TRBV20-1 and TRBJ2-3; possibly TRBD1 or TRBD2 for D (6 bases each). Germline CDR1 is DFQATT and CDR2 is SNEGSKA (reference sequence). This CDR3 region has 14 residues. Between the trimmed V and J ends, which lost 5 bases and 3 bases, there was a span of 15 bases. In DNA form, the CDR3 reads TGCAGTGCTGGAAGGGGGGACGGGACAGATACGCAGTATTTT. Translated: CSAGRGDGTDTQYF.

The rearrangement links TRBV6-6 to TRBJ1-6; D gene unclear. Per germline, CDR1 MNHNY and CDR2 SVGAGI (reference sequence). The length of the CDR3 is 13 residues. Trimming took 6 bases from V and 13 from J, leaving 16 bases between them. CDR3 nucleotides: TGTGCCAGCAGCTTTGAAGTTAGAAGGCCCCTCCACTTT. Amino acid sequence: CASSFEVRRPLHF.

The V gene is TRBV7-9, the J gene TRBJ2-1; possibly TRBD1 for D (6 bases). The V end lost 5 bases, the J end lost 2 bases, and 13 bases lay between the germline ends. Per germline, CDR1 SEHNR and CDR2 FQNEAQ (reference sequence). The CDR3 has 15 amino acids. CDR3 amino acids: CASSPQGLAYNEQFF. CDR3 sequence (DNA): TGTGCCAGCAGCCCCCAGGGGCTTGCCTACAATGAGCAGTTCTTC.

In this sample, this clonotype turned up a few times. The rearrangement joins TRBV19 to TRBJ2-1; either TRBD1 or TRBD2 may fit D (6 bases each). The germline V gene encodes CDR1 LNHDA and CDR2 SQIVND (reference sequence). Trimming removed 9 bases from V and 3 bases from J, with 12 bases in between. CDR3 length: 13 residues. The DNA of the CDR3 is TGTGCCAGCGCGGGACAACGCTACAATGAGCAGTTCTTC. It encodes CASAGQRYNEQFF.

This clonotype showed up just a few times. This chain uses TRBV4-1 with TRBJ1-3; D is perhaps TRBD1 (6 bases). V lost 3 bases to trimming and J lost 2 bases, with 11 bases between them. Germline assignment: CDR1 MGHRA and CDR2 YSYEKL. The CDR3 spans 15 residues. CDR3 bases: TGCGCCAGCAGCCAGGGGGGCACCGCTGGAAACACCATATATTTT. Translated: CASSQGGTAGNTIYF.

This rearrangement joins TRBV7-9 to TRBJ2-7; 9 nucleotides line up with TRBD2. The CDR3 runs 14 residues. Unmatched junction bases numbered 3, after V lost 4 bases and J lost 2 bases. Per the germline V gene, CDR1 is SEHNR and CDR2 is FQNEAQ (reference sequence). The CDR3 DNA is TGTGCCAGCAGCTCTAGCGGGGAAGCCTACGAGCAGTACTTC. This codes for CASSSSGEAYEQYF.

This clonotype was counted between two and nine times. This chain connects TRBV7-9 to TRBJ2-7; tentative D call: TRBD2 (7 bases). The CDR3 contains 14 residues. Deletions cut 3 bases from V and 7 bases from J, with 16 bases between. Germline lookup yields CDR1 SEHNR and CDR2 FQNEAQ (reference sequence). The CDR3 is CASSFGRGAREQYV. The CDR3, as DNA: TGTGCCAGCAGCTTCGGCCGGGGGGCGCGGGAGCAGTACGTC.